The 21 T cell receptor beta chains below were found in one sample sequenced in a study of T cells in Graves' hyperthyroidism and ophthalmopathy (dated by TCRdb to about 2019). To prepare the library, multiplex PCR was applied. These reads were obtained on an Illumina HiSeq 2000. TCR beta CDR3 regions were amplified from RNA transcripts. For the first round of RT-PCR on the TCR CDR3, the HTBI primer set was used together with the Qiagen OneStep RT-PCR kit. TCRdb trimmed the raw reads at Q25, called clones with MiXCR and kept productive beta chains. Rows are combined by CDR3 protein, so each entry shows the most common genes and DNA. The sample includes about 130,000 distinct CDR3 sequences, with approximately 20% observed a single time. The ten top clones hold roughly 71% of the sample. Sequencing was done on a sample of blood. The receptor source for this set is a woman in her 50s with Graves' hyperthyroidism that later progressed to Graves' ophthalmopathy.

This clonotype was counted ten times or more. The chain is built from TRBV28 and TRBJ2-1; 7 bases match TRBD2. CDR3 size: 13 residues. After removal of 8 bases from V and 8 bases from J, the junction contained 9 bases not matched to a gene. Per the germline V gene, CDR1 is MDHEN and CDR2 is SYDVKM. The CDR3 sequence is CASGPGGRDEQFF. CDR3 nucleotide sequence: TGTGCCAGCGGACCGGGAGGCCGGGATGAGCAGTTCTTC.

V and J are TRBV5-1 and TRBJ2-2; D unresolved. V was shortened by 0 bases and J by 6 bases, with 9 bases between the two germline ends. CDR1 and CDR2 from the germline V gene are SGHRS and YFSETQ. The CDR3 is made up of 14 amino acids. The CDR3 sequence is CASSLVVGSGELFF. The CDR3 bases are TGCGCCAGCAGCTTGGTGGTAGGGTCCGGGGAGCTGTTTTTT.

This clonotype was observed at least ten times. The CDR3 reads CASSPTGSSFHEQFF. The CDR3 nucleotides are TGTGCCAGCAGTCCGACAGGGTCAAGTTTCCATGAGCAGTTCTTC. V usage is TRBV6-1 and J usage is TRBJ2-1, with TRBD1 identical over 7 bases. The ends lost 5 bases at V and 8 bases at J; junction bases unmatched: 12. The CDR3 has 15 residues. In germline, CDR1 is MNHNS, CDR2 SASEGT.

The DNA of the CDR3 is TGCAGTGCTATACCTAGCGGGAGAACACCAGATACGCAGTATTTT. Translation: CSAIPSGRTPDTQYF. The rearrangement joins TRBV20-1 to TRBJ2-3; 10 bases agree with TRBD2. V lost 4 bases to trimming and J lost 4 bases; unmatched junction nucleotides: 8. The CDR3 sequence is 15 residues long. Germline CDR1 is DFQATT and CDR2 is SNEGSKA (reference sequence).

This clonotype was recorded many times. The CDR3 sequence is CATSEGHRGVNTGELFF. CDR3 DNA: TGTGCCACCAGTGAGGGTCACAGGGGCGTAAACACCGGGGAGCTGTTTTTT. This sequence joins TRBV24-1 and TRBJ2-2; 7 nucleotides match TRBD1. With V trimmed by 4 bases and J by 2 bases, 9 bases remained unmatched. CDR3 length: 17 residues. Germline CDR1 reads KGHDR; CDR2 reads SFDVKD.

This clonotype has a count of ten or more. The rearrangement uses TRBV28 and TRBJ1-1; 10 bases map to TRBD1. Germline lookup yields CDR1 MDHEN and CDR2 SYDVKM. V trimming: 6 bases; J trimming: 5 bases; junction bases outside the gene matches: 6. The CDR3 is 14 residues long. In DNA, the CDR3 is TGTGCCAGCAGACAGACAGGGGGCTTAACTGAAGCTTTCTTT. This codes for CASRQTGGLTEAFF.

This clonotype was observed many times. This chain uses TRBV6-5 with TRBJ2-1, with D tentatively TRBD1 (6 bases). Trimming left V 0 bases short and J 4 bases short, with 10 bases between. The germline CDR1 and CDR2 sequences are MNHEY and SVGAGI. This CDR3 contains 15 residues. The CDR3 nucleotides are TGTGCCAGCAGTTACTCGAACCAGGGGTACAATGAGCAGTTCTTC. It specifies CASSYSNQGYNEQFF.

This clonotype was counted ten times or more. J is TRBJ2-1 and V is TRBV7-3; 10 bases map to TRBD1. Germline assignment: CDR1 SGHTA and CDR2 FQGTGA. V lost 3 bases and J lost 5; bases outside the gene matches: 7. The CDR3 sequence is 16 residues long. The CDR3 coding sequence is TGTGCCAGCAGCTTGGGGACAGGGGCGGCCGACAATGAGCAGTTCTTC. Its protein is CASSLGTGAADNEQFF. Full variable domain (missing parts from reference TRBV7-3 and TRBJ2-1): GAGVSQTPSNKVTEKGKYVELRCDPISGHTALYWYRQSLGQGPEFLIYFQGTGAADDSGLPNDRFFAVRPEGSVSTLKIQRTERGDSAVYLCASSLGTGAADNEQFFGPGTRLTVL.

The chain joins TRBV5-6 to TRBJ2-3; 9 bases match TRBD1. Trimming removed 1 base from V and 4 bases from J; junction bases left unmatched: 7. CDR1 is SGHDT and CDR2 is YYEEEE in the germline V gene. This CDR3 has 16 amino acids. The CDR3 spells CASSLFGTGPPDTQYF. The CDR3 coding sequence is TGTGCCAGCAGCTTGTTTGGGACAGGGCCTCCAGATACGCAGTATTTT.

This clonotype was recorded a few times. This chain links TRBV24-1 with TRBJ2-7, with 8 bases lining up with TRBD1. Trimming took 0 bases from V and 7 from J; bases not matched to a gene: 16. Germline V gene lookup returns CDR1 KGHDR and CDR2 SFDVKD. CDR3 length: 18 amino acids. As DNA, the CDR3 is TGTGCCACCAGTGATTTGCTAAGAGACCTACCGACAGGGGAAGAGCAGTACTTC. Its translation is CATSDLLRDLPTGEEQYF.

This chain joins TRBV20-1 and TRBJ2-1, with 12 nucleotides matching TRBD2. Looked up from germline, CDR1 is DFQATT and CDR2 is SNEGSKA (reference sequence). The J segment lost 8 bases and the V segment lost 5 bases, leaving 10 bases of the junction unmatched. The CDR3 runs 15 residues. The CDR3 DNA is TGCAGTGCTGTACTAGCGGGAGGAATAGGGGATGAGCAGTTCTTC. This encodes CSAVLAGGIGDEQFF.

This clonotype was recorded at least ten times. The chain has TRBV6-1 and TRBJ1-2, with D perhaps TRBD1 (5 bases). The CDR3 totals 15 residues. CDR1 MNHNS and CDR2 SASEGT come from the germline V gene. V lost 4 bases to trimming and J lost 1 base, with 13 bases between them. CDR3 nucleotide sequence: TGTGCCAGCAGTGGGACGACAGCAATTAACTATGGCTACACCTTC. This codes for CASSGTTAINYGYTF.

The chain carries TRBV27 and TRBJ2-1; D gene uncertain. The CDR3 totals 16 residues. Germline V gene sequence: CDR1 MNHEY, CDR2 SMNVEV (reference sequence). Trimming removed 6 bases at V and 4 bases at J, with 19 bases between. DNA of the CDR3: TGTGCCAGCAGACTCTCAGGCCTAGTGGGATACAATGAGCAGTTCTTC. Translating it yields CASRLSGLVGYNEQFF.

V and J are TRBV6-5 and TRBJ2-5, with TRBD2 matching 9 bases. Germline V gene sequence: CDR1 MNHEY, CDR2 SVGAGI. V shed 2 bases and J 3 bases; nucleotides not matched to a gene: 4. The CDR3 spans 15 residues. The CDR3 region has the DNA TGTGCCAGCAGTTACCGGCCTAGCGGGAAAGAGACCCAGTACTTC. It encodes CASSYRPSGKETQYF.

Points on this clonotype: Being one base from a much bigger clone, this may be a read error. The V and J genes are TRBV12-3 or TRBV12-4 and TRBJ2-7; 9 nucleotides line up with TRBD2. After removal of 6 bases from V and 5 bases from J, the junction contained 14 bases not matched to a gene. The CDR3 runs to 16 residues. The CDR3 protein is CASRSSLAGLSHEQYF. The CDR3 DNA is TGTGCCAGCAGGTCGTCCCTAGCGGGACTTTCCCACGAGCAGTACTTC.

V usage is TRBV27 and J usage is TRBJ2-1, with 12 bases that match TRBD2. Trimming at V came to 6 bases and at J to 5 bases, leaving 8 bases not matched to a gene. The germline gives CDR1 MNHEY, CDR2 SMNVEV (reference sequence). This CDR3 is 16 amino acids long. The chain's CDR3 is CASSPLGLAGDNEQFF. In nucleotides, the CDR3 is TGTGCCAGCAGCCCCTTGGGACTAGCGGGTGACAATGAGCAGTTCTTC.

The V call is TRBV2, the J call TRBJ2-3; 13 bases fit TRBD2. The CDR3 is 17 amino acids. The germline CDR1 and CDR2 sequences are SNHLY and FYNNEI. V lost 7 bases and J lost 2; bases outside the gene matches: 9. In nucleotides, the CDR3 is TGTGCCAGCACCCTACTAGCGGGAGGGCTCCCCACAGATACGCAGTATTTT. Its protein is CASTLLAGGLPTDTQYF.

This clonotype has at least ten counts. The chain has TRBV3-1 and TRBJ1-1; tentatively, D is TRBD1 (5 bases). V shed 3 bases and J shed 10 bases, with 9 bases lying between them. The CDR3 consists of 11 residues. CDR1 is LGHDT and CDR2 is YNNKEL in the germline V gene (reference sequence). CDR3 sequence: CASSQSGRAFF. CDR3 nucleotide sequence: TGTGCCAGCAGCCAGTCAGGGAGAGCTTTCTTT. Full variable domain (outside the CDR3, taken from reference TRBV3-1 and TRBJ1-1): DTAVSQTPKYLVTQMGNDKSIKCEQNLGHDTMYWYKQDSKKFLKIMFSYNNKELIINETVPNRFSPKSPDKAHLNLHINSLELGDSAVYFCASSQSGRAFFGQGTRLTVV.

This clonotype came up many times. The chain couples TRBV20-1 to TRBJ2-7, with 8 bases identical to TRBD2. Germline CDR1 is DFQATT and CDR2 is SNEGSKA (reference sequence). This CDR3 comprises 14 residues. V trimming: 0 bases; J trimming: 4 bases; junction bases outside the gene matches: 5. The CDR3 DNA is TGCAGTGCTAGAGAGGGCGGGAGGAGATACGAGCAGTACTTC. Protein sequence: CSAREGGRRYEQYF.

The chain joins TRBV6-5 to TRBJ1-5; TRBD1 matches at 7 bases. Germline V gene data show CDR1 as MNHEY and CDR2 as SVGAGI. This CDR3 is built from 15 residues. V shed 1 base, J shed 1 base, and the junction held 1 base outside the gene matches. Written as DNA, the CDR3 is TGTGCCAGCAGTTACTTAGGGGGCAGCAATCAGCCCCAGCATTTT. Its protein is CASSYLGGSNQPQHF.

This clonotype has ten or more counts. The CDR3 reads CASSRGQGHTEAFF. In nucleotides, the CDR3 is TGTGCCAGCAGCCGAGGACAGGGCCATACTGAAGCTTTCTTT. The chain carries TRBV7-9 and TRBJ1-1; 8 nucleotides match TRBD1. Trimming took 5 bases from V and 5 from J; bases not matched to a gene: 7. Germline V gene lookup returns CDR1 SEHNR and CDR2 FQNEAQ (reference sequence). This CDR3 spans 14 amino acids.